Below, 27 T cell receptor beta chains from the same sample are listed, as sequenced in a study of PD-1 blockade in classical Hodgkin lymphoma. Libraries were prepared by immunoSEQ multiplex PCR; TCRdb keeps only in-frame clonotypes and omits some of them. The repertoire consists of around 93,000 clones, with around four fifths occurring once and the leading ten covering just under 9.5%. The time point is: cycle 4 day 1 (C4D1), after around six weeks of nivolumab. No patient escaped relapse after autologous stem cell transplantation, and brentuximab vedotin exposure varied. The specimen comprised peripheral blood mononuclear cells (PBMCs), sampled before the fourth cycle of nivolumab. These receptors all stem from a human donor with classical Hodgkin lymphoma.

This sequence joins TRBV7-2 and TRBJ1-6; D not certain. Trimming stripped 5 bases from V and 9 bases from J, with 8 bases between. Per germline, CDR1 SGHTA and CDR2 FQGNSA. This CDR3 comprises 12 residues. CDR3 sequence: CASSPSLSPLHF. The CDR3 DNA reads as TGTGCCAGCAGCCCGAGCCTTTCACCCCTCCACTTT. The whole variable domain, remainder taken from reference TRBV7-2 and TRBJ1-6, is GAGVSQSPSNKVTEKGKDVELRCDPISGHTALYWYRQSLGQGLEFLIYFQGNSAPDKSGLPSDRFSAERTGGSVSTLTIQRTQQEDSAVYLCASSPSLSPLHFGNGTRLTVT.

The genes are TRBV7-2 and TRBJ1-2; tentative D call: TRBD1 (6 bases). Germline CDR1 is SGHTA and CDR2 is FQGNSA. The V gene lost 5 bases and the J gene lost 2 bases, with 9 bases spanning the gap. CDR3 size: 13 residues. Here the CDR3 DNA reads TGTGCCAGCAGCCCGGACAGAAACTATGGCTACACCTTC. It translates to CASSPDRNYGYTF.

The chain uses TRBV4-2 and TRBJ1-3; D unresolved. The CDR3 covers 16 residues. CDR1 and CDR2 (germline): LGHNA, YNFKEQ. V lost 0 bases, J lost 0 bases, and 9 bases lay in between. The CDR3 spells CASSQDHGISGNTIYF. DNA for the CDR3: TGTGCCAGCAGCCAAGATCATGGCATCTCTGGAAACACCATATATTTT.

This chain uses TRBV30 with TRBJ2-1, with D possibly TRBD2 on 6 matching bases. The germline gives CDR1 GTSNPN, CDR2 SVGIG (reference sequence). CDR3 length: 13 amino acids. The germline V and J ends were trimmed by 5 bases and 0 bases, with 8 bases remaining between them. CDR3 sequence reads: CAWGGSSYNEQFF. The CDR3 bases are TGTGCCTGGGGGGGGAGCTCCTACAATGAGCAGTTCTTC.

CDR3 DNA sequence: TGTGCCAGCAGCCCCGAAGGGGGAATGAACACTGAAGCTTTCTTT. It codes for CASSPEGGMNTEAFF. V is TRBV9 and J is TRBJ1-1; a possible D gene is TRBD1 (6 bases). The CDR3 is 15 residues long. Per germline, CDR1 SGDLS and CDR2 YYNGEE. Trimming removed 4 bases at V and 0 bases at J, with 13 bases between. Combining the CDR3 with reference TRBV9 and TRBJ1-1 gives the whole variable domain DSGVTQTPKHLITATGQRVTLRCSPRSGDLSVYWYQQSLDQGLQFLIQYYNGEERAKGNILERFSAQQFPDLHSELNLSSLELGDSALYFCASSPEGGMNTEAFFGQGTRLTVV.

This chain joins TRBV6-6 and TRBJ2-3, with 10 bases fitting TRBD1. This CDR3 is 16 amino acids long. After removal of 8 bases from V and 4 bases from J, the junction contained 12 bases not matched to a gene. CDR1 MNHNY and CDR2 SVGAGI come from the germline V gene (reference sequence). The CDR3: CASLPRTGGGPDTQYF. The CDR3 nucleotides are TGTGCCAGCCTACCTAGGACAGGGGGGGGCCCAGATACGCAGTATTTT.

This clone showed up many times. The chain joins TRBV6-5 to TRBJ1-6; D ambiguous. Germline V gives CDR1 MNHEY, CDR2 SVGAGI. CDR3 length: 13 residues. Trimming pared 10 bases from V and 7 bases from J, leaving 14 bases between. The CDR3 nucleotides read TGTGCCACCCACCGAGGTAGCAATTCACCCCTCCACTTT. It translates to CATHRGSNSPLHF.

This clone was detected ten times or more. The chain recombines TRBV6-1 with TRBJ1-5; TRBD1 matches at 7 bases. CDR1 and CDR2 from the germline V gene are MNHNS and SASEGT. The trim removed 5 bases at V and 6 bases at J, leaving 10 bases unmatched. The CDR3 totals 15 residues. CDR3 sequence (DNA): TGTGCCAGCAGTAGGGACAGAAAAAGCCTTCAGCCCCAGCATTTT. This sequence encodes CASSRDRKSLQPQHF.

The chain carries TRBV6-5 and TRBJ2-7; possibly TRBD1 for D (7 bases). Trimming stripped 0 bases from V and 0 bases from J, with 12 bases between. Germline lookup yields CDR1 MNHEY and CDR2 SVGAGI. The CDR3 length is 16 residues. CDR3 protein: CASSYSGRGASYEQYF. Written as DNA, the CDR3 is TGTGCCAGCAGTTACTCCGGCAGGGGGGCCTCCTACGAGCAGTACTTC.

This chain links TRBV21-1 with TRBJ2-1. TRBV21-1 counts as a pseudogene. This CDR3 has 14 amino acids. CDR3 sequence reads: CASSKAGYWNEQFF. DNA for the CDR3: TGTGCCAGCAGCAAAGCGGGTTATTGGAATGAGCAGTTCTTC.

V gene TRBV27 combines with J gene TRBJ1-1; D is uncertain. Germline V lookup: CDR1 MNHEY, CDR2 SMNVEV (reference sequence). There are 13 residues in the CDR3. Trimming removed 3 bases from V and 5 bases from J, with 10 bases in between. The CDR3 DNA is TGTGCCAGCAGTTTTAGGGTGGGGACTGAAGCTTTCTTT. It encodes CASSFRVGTEAFF.

This chain uses TRBV6-1 with TRBJ1-1; TRBD1 might be the D (6 bases). The CDR3 contains 14 residues. Trimming removed 9 bases from V and 0 bases from J, with 14 bases in between. Germline loops: CDR1 MNHNS, CDR2 SASEGT. The CDR3 sequence is CASTQGLMNTEAFF. The CDR3 coding sequence is TGTGCCAGTACACAGGGCCTAATGAACACTGAAGCTTTCTTT.

Comment on this clone: The identical CDR3 is also encoded by other nucleotide sequences in the sample. The chain employs TRBV7-2 and TRBJ2-3; D gene unclear. CDR3 length: 13 residues. V gave up 1 base and J gave up 6 bases, with 8 bases separating them. Germline CDR1 reads SGHTA; CDR2 reads FQGNSA. In nucleotides, the CDR3 is TGTGCCAGCAGCTTAGTACCGGCTGATACGCAGTATTTT. This encodes CASSLVPADTQYF.

This rearrangement joins TRBV30 to TRBJ1-1; the D gene is possibly TRBD1 (5 bases). The CDR3 runs 12 residues. V was trimmed by 5 bases and J by 5 bases, leaving 12 bases between them. Germline V CDR1 and CDR2: GTSNPN, SVGIG (reference sequence). In nucleotides, the CDR3 is TGTGCCTGGGGGACGGGAAGAACTGAAGCTTTCTTT. Translating it yields CAWGTGRTEAFF.

This clone appeared once. The CDR3 spells CASSLDFLRPLSDARNTIYF. CDR3 sequence (DNA): TGTGCCAGCAGCTTAGATTTCCTTCGACCTTTATCAGACGCCCGAAACACCATATATTTT. The chain joins TRBV11-2 to TRBJ1-3; no firm D call. CDR3 length equals 20 residues. Trimming removed 0 bases from V and 5 bases from J, with 26 bases in between. Germline loops: CDR1 SGHAT, CDR2 FQNNGV.

This sequence joins TRBV19 and TRBJ2-3; D perhaps matches TRBD2 (5 bases). V gave up 7 bases and J gave up 6 bases, with 8 bases separating them. Germline loops: CDR1 LNHDA, CDR2 SQIVND (reference sequence). The length of the CDR3 is 11 residues. CDR3 DNA: TGTGCCAGTACTTGGAGGGATACGCAGTATTTT. It is translated as CASTWRDTQYF.

The rearrangement joins TRBV5-1 to TRBJ2-7; TRBD2 agrees at 10 bases. The CDR3 has 14 amino acids. V shed 6 bases and J 4 bases; nucleotides not matched to a gene: 7. Germline CDR1 reads SGHRS; CDR2 reads YFSETQ. The CDR3 nucleotides are TGCGCCAGCAATAGCGGGGGGCCTACTTACGAGCAGTACTTC. Its protein product is CASNSGGPTYEQYF.

The chain carries TRBV5-1 and TRBJ2-7; 11 bases align to TRBD1. Losses at the gene ends were 0 bases for V and 6 bases for J; bases not matched to a gene: 2. The CDR3 totals 14 residues. Germline V lookup: CDR1 SGHRS, CDR2 YFSETQ. As DNA, the CDR3 is TGCGCCAGCAGCTTGGTGGGACAGGGGGTCGAGCAGTACTTC. Encoded protein: CASSLVGQGVEQYF.

This clone was observed once. For the CDR3, the DNA is TGTGCCAGCAGACGTACCGGGACAGGTTACGAGCAGTACTTC. It yields the protein CASRRTGTGYEQYF. The gene calls are TRBV5-4 and TRBJ2-7; 8 bases line up with TRBD1. Germline V lookup: CDR1 SGHNT, CDR2 YYREEE (reference sequence). J was trimmed by 4 bases and V by 5 bases; bases with no gene match: 8. The CDR3 is 14 amino acids.

A single count supports this clone. This chain connects TRBV19 to TRBJ2-5, with D hard to call. CDR1 is LNHDA and CDR2 is SQIVND in the germline V gene (reference sequence). The CDR3 totals 13 residues. The germline V and J ends were trimmed by 1 base and 5 bases, with 8 bases remaining between them. CDR3 residues: CASSIAPEETQYF. The CDR3 DNA is TGTGCCAGTAGTATAGCTCCGGAGGAGACCCAGTACTTC.

The J gene is TRBJ2-7, the V gene TRBV5-6; D is undetermined. Trimming left V 0 bases short and J 4 bases short, with 11 bases between. This CDR3 has 14 residues. The germline gives CDR1 SGHDT, CDR2 YYEEEE. The CDR3 bases are TGTGCCAGCAGCTTGGTTGGGAACCAATACGAGCAGTACTTC. Amino acid sequence: CASSLVGNQYEQYF. The whole variable domain, filled in from reference TRBV5-6 and TRBJ2-7, reads DAGVTQSPTHLIKTRGQQVTLRCSPKSGHDTVSWYQQALGQGPQFIFQYYEEEERQRGNFPDRFSGHQFPNYSSELNVNALLLGDSALYLCASSLVGNQYEQYFGPGTRLTVT.

As DNA, the CDR3 is TGCGCCAGCAGCGGGATGGGGGCGCGAGATACGCAGTATTTT. Translating it yields CASSGMGARDTQYF. This chain links TRBV5-1 with TRBJ2-3, with D possibly TRBD1 on 6 matching bases. V lost 4 bases, J lost 5 bases, and 14 bases lay in between. CDR1 and CDR2 (germline): SGHRS, YFSETQ. The CDR3 is made up of 14 amino acids.

V and J are TRBV4-1 and TRBJ2-1, with 12 nucleotides matching TRBD2. The CDR3 has 16 amino acids. Unmatched junction bases numbered 3, after V lost 2 bases and J lost 4 bases. Germline CDR1 MGHRA, CDR2 YSYEKL. CDR3 sequence: CASSQRTSGEYNEQFF. In DNA, the CDR3 is TGCGCCAGCAGCCAAAGGACTAGCGGGGAATACAATGAGCAGTTCTTC.

This sequence joins TRBV5-1 and TRBJ1-2, with D perhaps TRBD1 (5 bases). Trimming took 7 bases from V and 0 from J, leaving 13 bases between them. CDR3 length equals 14 residues. From germline, CDR1 is SGHRS and CDR2 YFSETQ. CDR3 in DNA: TGCGCCAGCGCCCCTGGGGGGTCTAACTATGGCTACACCTTC. Its protein is CASAPGGSNYGYTF.

The CDR3 protein is CASREGPDTQYF. The CDR3 region has the DNA TGTGCCAGCAGGGAGGGGCCAGATACGCAGTATTTT. The rearrangement joins TRBV28 to TRBJ2-3; the D gene is possibly TRBD2 (6 bases). The CDR3 has 12 amino acids. Trimming pared 6 bases from V and 4 bases from J, leaving 8 bases between. CDR1 MDHEN and CDR2 SYDVKM come from the germline V gene.

The chain has TRBV5-8 and TRBJ1-2; perhaps TRBD1 as D (6 bases). Germline CDR1 SGHTS, CDR2 YDEGEE. Trimming removed 2 bases from V and 7 bases from J, with 18 bases in between. The CDR3 runs 15 residues. CDR3 protein: CASSLRTYSGAGYTF. CDR3 sequence (DNA): TGTGCCAGCAGCTTACGCACCTACTCGGGGGCTGGCTACACCTTC.

The table lists this clone with a count of one. The gene calls are TRBV19 and TRBJ1-1; TRBD1 agrees at 7 bases. The junction had 3 bases not matched to a gene; V was cut back by 3 bases and J by 11 bases. This CDR3 contains 11 residues. Germline CDR1 LNHDA, CDR2 SQIVND (reference sequence). DNA of the CDR3: TGTGCCAGTAGTATGGAAGGGGGCGCTTTCTTT. Its translation is CASSMEGGAFF.